The sequence of this T cell receptor beta chain was determined in a study of T cell repertoires in cytomegalovirus infection. In the study overall: The study used recently identified HLA-C-restricted and well-studied HLA-B-restricted CMV epitopes.

This clonotype was recorded many times. Its antigen is unknown. TCRdb itself ran the reads through MiXCR, one entry per CDR3 protein. The sample lists around 300,000 distinct CDR3 sequences, 20% to 30% occurring once. Germline V gene lookup returns CDR1 SGHTA and CDR2 FQGTGA. The trim removed 5 bases at V and 6 bases at J, leaving 7 bases unmatched. The CDR3 length is 14 residues. This rearrangement joins TRBV7-3 to TRBJ2-1; 7 bases align to TRBD2. This specimen consisted of cultured PBMCs, obtained from culture after CMV antigen stimulation. This receptor was obtained from a human donor in good health (CMV status not recorded). Some clones in this sample may be carry-over from other donors' samples. In DNA, the CDR3 is TGTGCCAGCAGCGTGGCTAGCGGTATCAATGAGCAGTTCTTC. This sequence encodes CASSVASGINEQFF.